Below, one T cell receptor beta chain is given with its context. This sample is part of a study of T cell responses to AZD1222 COVID-19 vaccine. Method: immunoSEQ multiplex PCR; TCRdb's copy keeps in-frame clones and lacks some. The sample has about 120,000 clones, 90% to 95% seen once. Per the germline V gene, CDR1 is LNHDA and CDR2 is SQIVND (reference sequence). The CDR3 sequence is 16 residues long. The V and J ends lost 5 bases and 4 bases respectively, with 21 bases between them. The V call is TRBV19, the J call TRBJ2-7; D is possibly TRBD2 (6 bases). Sequences were derived from peripheral blood, sampled on day 0 of AZD1222 vaccination. This clonotype was sampled from an adult in good health. The chain's CDR3 is CASSLTSGSGLYEQYF. The CDR3 DNA follows: TGTGCCAGTAGTTTAACCTCGGGTAGCGGACTGTACGAGCAGTACTTC.